These T cell receptor beta chains were read from a single sample in a study of beta chain features in type 1 diabetes. Data came from immunoSEQ multiplex PCR; TCRdb stores just in-frame clones and leaves some out. The sample carries 600,000 to 750,000 clones, 12% recorded once. Sequencing input: naive CD4+ T cells from blood. These receptors were collected from a man aged 25 to 40 with type 1 diabetes. CDR3s include the opening cysteine and the closing phenylalanine or tryptophan. The D gene is left open where the match is weak. Rows give clone size only sometimes, using once, few, many, or a class for an expanded clone.

>TRBV4-3|-|TRBD1|TRBJ1-4
TGCGCCAGCAGCCAGTCCCCAGGACAGGCAACTAATGAAAAACTGTTTTTT
CASSQSPGQATNEKLFF
>TRBV25-1|few|-|TRBJ1-3
TGTGCCAGCAGTTTTTATGGAAACACCATATATTTT
CASSFYGNTIYF
>TRBV9|few|-|TRBJ1-2
TGTGCCAGCAGCGTACCCAGCTACACCTTC
CASSVPSYTF
>TRBV6-6|few|-|TRBJ2-7
TGTGCCAGCAGTTACAAGCCAGAATTGGCCGAGCAGTACTTC
CASSYKPELAEQYF
>TRBV7-9|few|-|TRBJ2-7
TGTGCCAGCAGCTTAGAATCGGGACTGCCCTACGAGCAGTACTTC
CASSLESGLPYEQYF
>TRBV7-9|-|-|TRBJ2-3
TGTGCCAGCAGCCGCCGTACAGGGTTTAGCACAGATACGCAGTATTTT
CASSRRTGFSTDTQYF
>TRBV7-3|few|-|TRBJ2-7
TGTGCCAGCAGCCCGTGGGCTGCCACCTACGAGCAGTACTTC
CASSPWAATYEQYF
>TRBV18|-|-|TRBJ2-1
TGTGCCAGCTCCCCATTTTCGGACAGTAAGTTCTTC
CASSPFSDSKFF
>TRBV9|-|-|TRBJ2-5
TGTGCCAGCAGCGAAACATCGTTTGGACAAGAGACCCAGTACTTC
CASSETSFGQETQYF
>TRBV4-2|-|TRBD1|TRBJ2-1
TGTGCCAGCAGCCCGACAGGGGTCGACCTCTACAATGAGCAGTTCTTC
CASSPTGVDLYNEQFF
>TRBV28|few|-|TRBJ2-2
TGTGCCAGCAGTTCGTGGTTGGCCACAGGCGGGGAGCTGTTTTTT
CASSSWLATGGELFF
>TRBV6-1|-|-|TRBJ2-5
TGTGCCAGCAGTGACAGAGGGAACCAAGAGACCCAGTACTTC
CASSDRGNQETQYF
>TRBV11-2|few|-|TRBJ1-1
TGTGCCAGCAGCTTTCACAAGGGCACTGAAGCTTTCTTT
CASSFHKGTEAFF
>TRBV23-1|few|-|TRBJ1-2
TGCGCCAGCAGTCAATCCACCCTCAGGGGCTGCTATGGCTACACCTTC
CASSQSTLRGCYGYTF
>TRBV11-2|few|-|TRBJ1-2
TGTGCCAGCAGCTTTGGGAGCTATGGCTACACCTTC
CASSFGSYGYTF
>TRBV4-2|few|-|TRBJ1-2
TGTGCCAGCAGCCAAGATGACAGATCGCCAGGAGGCTACACCTTC
CASSQDDRSPGGYTF
>TRBV2|-|-|TRBJ2-5
TGTGCCAGCAGTCAAAACCAACAAGAGACCCAGTACTTC
CASSQNQQETQYF
>TRBV5-4|few|-|TRBJ1-4
TGTGCCAGCAGCTCTTTTGGGGGCGGGAATGAAAAACTGTTTTTT
CASSSFGGGNEKLFF
>TRBV28|few|-|TRBJ2-5
TGTGCCAGCAACAAAGCTTCTCTTGAGACCCAGTACTTC
CASNKASLETQYF
>TRBV14|few|-|TRBJ2-1
TGTGCCAGCAGTCTCAACAATGAGCAGTTCTTC
CASSLNNEQFF
>TRBV5-4|-|TRBD1|TRBJ1-6
TGTGCCAGCAGCCTCGGACAGGGAGCTTCACCCCTCCACTTT
CASSLGQGASPLHF
>TRBV23-1|few|-|TRBJ1-1
TGCGCCAGCTCCGGGTACCGGAGAGCTTTCTTT
CASSGYRRAFF
>TRBV6-5|few|TRBD1|TRBJ1-5
TGTGCCAGCAGCAAGACAGGGAATCAGCCCCAGCATTTT
CASSKTGNQPQHF
>TRBV21-1|-|-|TRBJ1-2
TGTGCCAGCTGGTGTGCCTATGGCTACACCTTC
CASWCAYGYTF
>TRBV2|-|-|TRBJ1-3
TGTGCCAGCAGTGGGGCAACCCGCTCTGGAAACACCATATATTTT
CASSGATRSGNTIYF
>TRBV29-1|-|-|TRBJ1-1
TGCAGCGTAGTTCAGGTGAAGAACACTGAAGCTTTCTTT
CSVVQVKNTEAFF
>TRBV9|-|TRBD1|TRBJ2-7
TGTGCCAGCAGCGTAGGGGGGACAGGGGTCCACGAGCAGTACTTC
CASSVGGTGVHEQYF
>TRBV28|-|TRBD1|TRBJ1-2
TGTGCCAGCAGCCCCGCCGGGACAGGACGCTATGGCTACACCTTC
CASSPAGTGRYGYTF
>TRBV9|-|-|TRBJ1-3
TGTGCCAGCAGCCCCCAGGGGAGTTCTGGAAACACCATATATTTT
CASSPQGSSGNTIYF
>TRBV6-5|-|-|TRBJ1-3
TGTGCCAGCAGTTACTCCGCAGGGAGTGGAAACACCATATATTTT
CASSYSAGSGNTIYF
>TRBV7-2|-|-|TRBJ1-1
TGTGCCAGCAGCTTAGGCCAAGCGGCTAGGGGCACTGAAGCTTTCTTT
CASSLGQAARGTEAFF
>TRBV5-1|-|TRBD1|TRBJ1-2
TGCGCCAGCAGCCAACAGGGGAACTATGGCTACACCTTC
CASSQQGNYGYTF
>TRBV7-9|few|-|TRBJ1-5
TGTGCCAGCAGCTCGGGGTGGGGCTTGGGCAATCAGCCCCAGCATTTT
CASSSGWGLGNQPQHF
>TRBV6-6|few|TRBD1|TRBJ2-4
TGTGCCAGCAGTTCCCCGGGACAGGGCTACTCCACGTACTTC
CASSSPGQGYSTYF
>TRBV6-5|few|TRBD2|TRBJ2-1
TGTGCCAGCAGAACTAGCGGGGGGCCCTACAATGAGCAGTTCTTC
CASRTSGGPYNEQFF
>TRBV7-2|-|TRBD1|TRBJ2-3
TGTGCCAGCAGCTTACGTCAGGGGGCAGGAGATACGCAGTATTTT
CASSLRQGAGDTQYF
>TRBV9|-|TRBD1|TRBJ1-4
TGTGCCAGCAGCCGGGAGCAGGGGGATGAAAAACTGTTTTTT
CASSREQGDEKLFF